This T cell receptor (beta chain) was recorded in a study of PD-1 blockade in classical Hodgkin lymphoma. Regarding the study as a whole: The authors excluded patients who started nivolumab under 1 year after ASCT.

CDR1 MDHEN and CDR2 SYDVKM come from the germline V gene. Trimming removed 2 bases from V and 5 bases from J, with 10 bases in between. There are 14 residues in the CDR3. Assay used: immunoSEQ multiplex PCR; TCRdb lists only in-frame clones, some missing. This table has 6,800 or so clones, 75% to 85% appearing once. Each patient's relapse followed autologous stem cell transplantation, and brentuximab vedotin exposure varied. This clone was observed a few times. The antigen remains undetermined. Other nucleotide sequences from this sample produce the same CDR3. The chain combines TRBV28 with TRBJ1-5; D may be TRBD1 (5 bases). The receptor comes from a human donor with classical Hodgkin lymphoma. The sequencing used peripheral blood mononuclear cells (PBMCs), collected before the second cycle of nivolumab. The CDR3 loop reads CASSLISGYQPQHF. Here the CDR3 DNA reads TGTGCCAGCAGTTTAATTTCAGGGTATCAGCCCCAGCATTTT.